This T cell receptor beta chain derives from a study of blood T cell repertoires in COVID-19. Study in general: Samples representing acute and convalescent COVID-19 were sourced from the United States, Italy and Spain. PBMCs, B-cell-depleted T cells, or T cells were the source of the cDNA or gDNA that made up the material.

CDR3 length: 16 amino acids. V shed 5 bases, J shed 7 bases, and the junction held 16 bases outside the gene matches. Germline CDR1 is MDHEN and CDR2 is SYDVKM. The table came from immunoSEQ multiplex PCR; TCRdb's copy has only in-frame clones and leaves some out. This table holds fewer than 300,000 clones, approximately 93% found once. Material for sequencing was peripheral blood. The rearrangement joins TRBV28 to TRBJ1-2, with TRBD1 identical over 7 bases. The sequence derives from a woman aged 25 to 39 with COVID-19, enrolled during active disease. DNA for the CDR3: TGTGCCAGCAGTCGCCAAATAGACAGGGCGTGGGGTGGCTACACCTTC. The encoded protein is CASSRQIDRAWGGYTF.